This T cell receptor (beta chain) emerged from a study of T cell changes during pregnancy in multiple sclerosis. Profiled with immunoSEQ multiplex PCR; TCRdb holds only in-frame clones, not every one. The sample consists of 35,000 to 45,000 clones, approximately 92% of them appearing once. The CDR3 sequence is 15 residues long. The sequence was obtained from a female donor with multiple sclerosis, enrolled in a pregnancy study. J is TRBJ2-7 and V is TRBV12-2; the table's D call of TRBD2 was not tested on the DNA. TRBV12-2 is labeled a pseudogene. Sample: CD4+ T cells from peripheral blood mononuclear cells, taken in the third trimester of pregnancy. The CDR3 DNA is TGTGCAAGTCGCCACCGACTAGCGGGACCCTACGAGCAGTACTTC. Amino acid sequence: CASRHRLAGPYEQYF.